Listed below are T cell receptor beta chains from one sample, sequenced in a study of blood T cell repertoires in COVID-19. Data came from immunoSEQ multiplex PCR; TCRdb stores just in-frame clones and leaves some out. The data show under 200,000 clones, around 83% seen once. The sequenced material came from PBMCs or T cells enriched from blood (not recorded which). Receptor source: a woman aged 25-40 years who had been exposed to COVID-19. CDR3s include the opening cysteine and the closing phenylalanine or tryptophan. A D gene is named only where the DNA matches it firmly. Clone size is stated in some rows and not others, as once, few, many or a class when expanded.

clone_size | j_call | d_call | v_call | cdr3_aa | cdr3_nt
. | TRBJ1-1 | . | TRBV4-3 | CASSQDDGQATEAFF | TGCGCCAGCAGCCAAGATGACGGCCAGGCCACTGAAGCTTTCTTT
. | TRBJ1-2 | . | TRBV6-6 | CASFRGYGYTF | TGTGCCTCCTTCCGGGGCTATGGCTACACCTTC
many | TRBJ2-2 | . | TRBV25-1 | CASSVGQRDTGELFF | TGTGCCAGCAGTGTTGGACAGAGAGACACCGGGGAGCTGTTTTTT
few | TRBJ1-1 | . | TRBV7-2 | CASSKTEVSEAFF | TGTGCCAGCAGCAAAACCGAGGTCAGCGAAGCTTTCTTT
. | TRBJ2-3 | TRBD2 | TRBV11-2 | CASSSRLAGAAPSTDTQYF | TGTGCCAGCAGCTCTAGACTAGCGGGGGCCGCACCAAGCACAGATACGCAGTATTTT
. | TRBJ1-1 | . | TRBV4-1 | CASSQERRLGRGAFF | TGCGCCAGCAGCCAAGAAAGAAGGCTCGGAAGGGGAGCTTTCTTT
. | TRBJ2-1 | TRBD1 | TRBV4-3 | CASSRDGTGGLREQFF | TGCGCCAGCAGCCGAGATGGGACAGGGGGTTTGAGGGAGCAGTTCTTC
. | TRBJ1-3 | TRBD1 | TRBV27 | CASSLDRSSGNTIYF | TGTGCCAGCTCCCTGGACAGGAGCTCTGGAAACACCATATATTTT
. | TRBJ1-3 | TRBD1 | TRBV5-1 | CASSLSPPTGTMKSSGNTIYF | TGCGCCAGCAGCTTGTCTCCGCCGACAGGGACCATGAAGAGCTCTGGAAACACCATATATTTT
once | TRBJ1-1 | . | TRBV7-9 | CASSLAAGTWTEAFF | TGTGCCAGCAGCTTAGCGGCCGGGACATGGACTGAAGCTTTCTTT
. | TRBJ2-5 | . | TRBV6-5 | CASRDLRGGTQYF | TGTGCCAGCAGGGACCTACGGGGTGGGACCCAGTACTTC
. | TRBJ2-3 | TRBD2 | TRBV9 | CASSVDTSGSTDTQYF | TGTGCCAGCAGCGTAGACACTAGCGGTAGCACAGATACGCAGTATTTT
few | TRBJ2-3 | . | TRBV5-1 | CASSSDSTSTDTQYF | TGCGCCAGCAGCTCGGACAGTACTAGCACAGATACGCAGTATTTT
. | TRBJ2-2 | TRBD1 | TRBV5-6 | CASSGFDRGGELFF | TGTGCCAGCAGCGGATTCGACAGGGGTGGGGAGCTGTTTTTT
. | TRBJ1-1 | . | TRBV7-2 | CASSLSGRANTEAFF | TGTGCCAGCAGCTTATCGGGAAGGGCGAACACTGAAGCTTTCTTT
. | TRBJ2-1 | TRBD2 | TRBV11-3 | CASSSSGGALDEQFF | TGTGCCAGCAGCTCGAGCGGGGGGGCTCTGGATGAGCAGTTCTTC
. | TRBJ2-3 | . | TRBV5-1 | CASSLEQYTDTQYF | TGCGCCAGCAGCTTGGAACAGTACACAGATACGCAGTATTTT
. | TRBJ1-5 | . | TRBV18 | CASSPRQVGDNQPQHF | TGTGCCAGCTCACCGAGGCAGGTGGGAGATAATCAGCCCCAGCATTTT
. | TRBJ2-1 | . | TRBV5-1 | CASSLVAYNEQFF | TGCGCCAGCAGCTTGGTAGCCTACAATGAGCAGTTCTTC
. | TRBJ1-5 | . | TRBV3-1/TRBV3-2 | CASSQDGGQPQHF | TGTGCCAGCAGCCAAGATGGCGGTCAGCCCCAGCATTTT
. | TRBJ1-5 | . | TRBV7-8 | CASSPEVGESKPQHF | TGTGCCAGCAGCCCAGAGGTCGGGGAGTCGAAGCCCCAGCATTTT
. | TRBJ2-3 | . | TRBV5-1 | CASSLADGGRDTQYF | TGCGCCAGCAGCTTGGCGGACGGGGGTCGGGATACGCAGTATTTT
. | TRBJ1-1 | . | TRBV19 | CASRPGGTEAFF | TGTGCCAGTCGGCCCGGAGGCACTGAAGCTTTCTTT
. | TRBJ1-1 | TRBD1 | TRBV28 | CASCTPGQGAEAFF | TGTGCCAGCTGCACCCCGGGACAGGGGGCTGAAGCTTTCTTT
once | TRBJ2-7 | TRBD1 | TRBV27 | CASTTGNLREQYF | TGTGCCAGTACGACAGGGAACCTGAGGGAGCAGTACTTC
. | TRBJ1-2 | . | TRBV5-8 | CASSHRTVYGYTF | TGTGCCAGCAGCCACCGGACAGTCTATGGCTACACCTTC
. | TRBJ2-5 | TRBD2 | TRBV4-1 | CASSEVAGGLETQYF | TGCGCCAGCAGCGAAGTAGCGGGGGGGCTAGAGACCCAGTACTTC
few | TRBJ2-7 | TRBD2 | TRBV9 | CASSVGGDYYEQYF | TGTGCCAGCAGCGTAGGAGGGGACTACTACGAGCAGTACTTC
. | TRBJ2-1 | TRBD2 | TRBV28 | CASTTVGLAGGKSSYNEQFF | TGTGCCAGCACAACGGTAGGGCTAGCGGGGGGGAAAAGCTCCTACAATGAGCAGTTCTTC
. | TRBJ1-4 | TRBD1 | TRBV3-1/TRBV3-2 | CASSQADRGGEKLFF | TGTGCCAGCAGCCAAGCCGACAGGGGAGGAGAAAAACTGTTTTTT
. | TRBJ2-1 | . | TRBV7-2 | CASSLGGRRNEQFF | TGTGCCAGCAGCTTAGGGGGGCGGAGGAATGAGCAGTTCTTC
. | TRBJ2-7 | . | TRBV15 | CATSRDLRQAHEQYF | TGTGCCACCAGCAGAGATTTGAGACAGGCCCACGAGCAGTACTTC
. | TRBJ2-1 | TRBD1 | TRBV6-5 | CASRTDRVHNEQFF | TGTGCCAGCAGAACGGACAGGGTCCACAATGAGCAGTTCTTC
. | TRBJ2-1 | . | TRBV2 | CASSVPPLRFF | TGTGCCAGCAGTGTCCCCCCCCTCCGGTTCTTC
. | TRBJ2-1 | TRBD2 | TRBV11-3 | CASSLGEGNEQFF | TGTGCCAGCAGCTTGGGGGAGGGTAATGAGCAGTTCTTC
. | TRBJ2-3 | TRBD2 | TRBV27 | CASISSSGGDTQYF | TGTGCCAGCATCAGTAGTAGCGGGGGGGATACGCAGTATTTT
few | TRBJ2-1 | TRBD1 | TRBV9 | CASSVDDRGLWNEQFF | TGTGCCAGCAGCGTAGATGACAGGGGCCTCTGGAATGAGCAGTTCTTC
few | TRBJ2-2 | TRBD2 | TRBV3-1/TRBV3-2 | CASSPMAAGGNTGELFF | TGTGCCAGCAGCCCAATGGCTGCGGGGGGGAACACCGGGGAGCTGTTTTTT
few | TRBJ2-7 | . | TRBV3-1/TRBV3-2 | CASSLRTDSYEQYF | TGTGCCAGCAGCCTCAGGACAGATTCCTACGAGCAGTACTTC
. | TRBJ2-1 | . | TRBV5-1 | CASSFRGQDNEQFF | TGCGCCAGCAGCTTTAGAGGCCAAGACAATGAGCAGTTCTTC
. | TRBJ2-1 | TRBD2 | TRBV5-4 | CASSTRLAGKNNEQFF | TGTGCCAGCAGCACAAGACTAGCGGGGAAAAACAATGAGCAGTTCTTC
once | TRBJ1-1 | . | TRBV5-1 | CASSLGTDPMNTEAFF | TGCGCCAGCAGCTTGGGGACAGACCCTATGAACACTGAAGCTTTCTTT
few | TRBJ1-4 | TRBD1 | TRBV9 | CASSEGAEREKLFF | TGTGCCAGCAGCGAGGGGGCGGAAAGGGAAAAACTGTTTTTT
. | TRBJ1-5 | TRBD1 | TRBV7-2 | CASSFARTGGLLQPQHF | TGTGCCAGCAGCTTCGCGCGGACAGGGGGCCTCCTACAGCCCCAGCATTTT
. | TRBJ1-2 | . | TRBV2 | CASRVDRSSYGYTF | TGTGCCAGCAGGGTCGACAGGAGCTCCTATGGCTACACCTTC
few | TRBJ1-4 | . | TRBV7-6 | CASAPGTRRREASEKLFF | TGTGCCAGCGCCCCCGGCACCAGGAGGAGGGAGGCCTCTGAAAAACTGTTTTTT
. | TRBJ1-6 | TRBD1 | TRBV5-8 | CASSTRTGGTGSPLHF | TGTGCCAGCAGCACACGGACAGGGGGCACGGGTTCACCCCTCCACTTT
. | TRBJ1-1 | . | TRBV6-2/TRBV6-3 | CASSAIRRNTEAFF | TGTGCCAGCAGCGCTATTCGGAGGAACACTGAAGCTTTCTTT
few | TRBJ2-7 | . | TRBV5-6 | CASSPGPDKVYEQYF | TGTGCCAGCAGTCCGGGCCCGGACAAGGTCTACGAGCAGTACTTC
. | TRBJ2-1 | TRBD2 | TRBV6-1 | CASSESGVNSYNEQFF | TGTGCCAGCAGTGAAAGCGGGGTGAACTCCTACAATGAGCAGTTCTTC